The present T cell receptor beta chain was sequenced within a study of blood T cell repertoires in COVID-19. The overall study: COVID-19 samples collected from the United States, Italy and Spain covered acute and convalescent phases.

Original handling: Nucleated cell counts were estimated from reference gene primer amplification. The method was immunoSEQ multiplex PCR; TCRdb's version includes in-frame clones alone and lacks a portion of them. The DNA gave D and trimming, while V, J and clone size come from that table. The data hold about 260,000 clones, with about nine tenths observed a single time. Unmatched junction bases numbered 10, after V lost 7 bases and J lost 4 bases. This CDR3 contains 15 residues. CDR1 ENHRY and CDR2 SYGVKD come from the germline V gene. Material: peripheral blood. This sequence originates from a woman aged 25 to 39 with COVID-19, enrolled during active disease. The chain has TRBV10-3 and TRBJ2-5; 9 nucleotides agree with TRBD1. DNA for the CDR3: TGTGCCATCAAATCGGACAGGGGCGCCAGAGAGACCCAGTACTTC. Its translation is CAIKSDRGARETQYF.